This T cell receptor beta chain was found in a study of T-cell reconstitution after alpha-beta-depleted transplantation in children. Trimming cost V 0 bases and J 6 bases, with 12 bases left between them. Germline V lookup: CDR1 SGHRS, CDR2 YFSETQ. CDR3 length: 15 amino acids. For TCRbeta, the library was prepared with unique molecular identifiers. TCRdb reprocessed the PCR reads with MiXCR, giving one entry per CDR3 protein. The sample has over 550,000 distinct CDR3 sequences; about 10% are singletons. This chain connects TRBV5-1 to TRBJ2-2; the D is unclear. This sample comprised PBMCs from the stem cell graft donor, obtained from the stem cell graft. The sequence was obtained from a human donor who donated a stem cell graft to a child with acute myeloid leukemia. The DNA of the CDR3 is TGCGCCAGCAGCTTGGAGGCTCTAGGGTCCGGGGAGCTGTTTTTT. Translated: CASSLEALGSGELFF.